The source of this T cell receptor beta chain is a study of blood T cell repertoires in COVID-19. Study-level background: Collection of acute and convalescent COVID-19 samples took place in the United States, Italy and Spain. T cells, B-cell-depleted T cells, or PBMCs provided the cDNA or gDNA that served as material.

The table came from immunoSEQ multiplex PCR; TCRdb's copy has only in-frame clones and leaves some out. The sample lists about 220,000 clones, about 79% occurring once. Everyone who took part was roughly 18 to 89 years old, and they came from 20 to 25 US areas. Resolution of symptoms, clearance, or two negative PCRs was present in recovered Cohort 3 donors. Germline CDR1 KGHSH, CDR2 LQKENI. The CDR3 totals 13 residues. V shed 4 bases and J shed 4 bases, with 10 bases lying between them. The sequenced sample consisted of PBMCs or T cells enriched from blood (not recorded which). This sequence was found in an older woman who had recovered from COVID-19. This chain joins TRBV18 and TRBJ1-1; D possibly corresponds to TRBD1 (5 bases). CDR3 residues: CASSQRDSTEAFF. Written as DNA, the CDR3 is TGTGCCAGCTCACAAAGAGACAGCACTGAAGCTTTCTTT.